This TCR beta chain appears in the sequencing data of a study of blood T cell repertoires in COVID-19. Overall study context: The cDNA or gDNA used as material had been derived from T cells, B-cell-depleted T cells, or PBMCs.

Germline trimming cut 6 bases from V and 4 bases from J; bases unmatched to any gene: 11. Germline V lookup: CDR1 LNHDA, CDR2 SQIVND (reference sequence). This CDR3 is 16 amino acids long. Participants, about 18 to 90 years old, spanned under 25 US areas. Profiling relied on immunoSEQ multiplex PCR, and the TCRdb table lists in-frame clones only, not all of them. The data hold a few hundred thousand clones, with around 90% observed a single time. The chain links TRBV19 to TRBJ1-1, with TRBD1 identical over 10 bases. This TCR was sampled from a human donor in a cohort exposed to, infected with or recovered from COVID-19 (not recorded which). The donor label of this sample is uncertain. Material for sequencing was PBMCs or T cells enriched from blood (not recorded which). CDR3 sequence reads: CASSKRTGGMSTEAFF. In nucleotides, the CDR3 is TGTGCCAGTAGCAAGAGGACAGGGGGAATGAGCACTGAAGCTTTCTTT. Full variable domain (rest looked up from reference TRBV19 and TRBJ1-1): DGGITQSPKYLFRKEGQNVTLSCEQNLNHDAMYWYRQDPGQGLRLIYYSQIVNDFQKGDIAEGYSVSREKKESFPLTVTSAQKNPTAFYLCASSKRTGGMSTEAFFGQGTRLTVV.